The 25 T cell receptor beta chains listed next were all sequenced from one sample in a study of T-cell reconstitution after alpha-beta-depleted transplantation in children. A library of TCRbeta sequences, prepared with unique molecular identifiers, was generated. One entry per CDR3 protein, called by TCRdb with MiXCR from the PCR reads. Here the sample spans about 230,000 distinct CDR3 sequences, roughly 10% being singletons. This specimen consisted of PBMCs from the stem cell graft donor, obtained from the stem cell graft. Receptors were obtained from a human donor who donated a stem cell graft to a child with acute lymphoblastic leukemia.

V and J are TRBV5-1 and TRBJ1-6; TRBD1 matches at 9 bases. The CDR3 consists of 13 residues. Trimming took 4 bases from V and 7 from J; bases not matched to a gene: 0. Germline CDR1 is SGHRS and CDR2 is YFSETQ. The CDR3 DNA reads TGCGCCAGCAGCGACAGGGGGAATTCACCCCTCCACTTT. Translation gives CASSDRGNSPLHF.

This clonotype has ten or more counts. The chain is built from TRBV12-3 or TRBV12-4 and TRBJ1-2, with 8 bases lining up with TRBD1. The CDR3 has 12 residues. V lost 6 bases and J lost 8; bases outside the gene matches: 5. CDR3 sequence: CASSLTGVGYTF. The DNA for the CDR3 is TGTGCCAGCAGCCTGACAGGGGTCGGCTACACCTTC.

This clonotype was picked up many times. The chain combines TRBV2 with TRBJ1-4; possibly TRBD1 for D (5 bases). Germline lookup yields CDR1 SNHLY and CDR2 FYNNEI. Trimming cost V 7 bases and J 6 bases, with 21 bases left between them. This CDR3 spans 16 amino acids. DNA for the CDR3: TGTGCCAGCATCGACCGAGGGGCACGGATCGATGAAAAACTGTTTTTT. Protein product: CASIDRGARIDEKLFF.

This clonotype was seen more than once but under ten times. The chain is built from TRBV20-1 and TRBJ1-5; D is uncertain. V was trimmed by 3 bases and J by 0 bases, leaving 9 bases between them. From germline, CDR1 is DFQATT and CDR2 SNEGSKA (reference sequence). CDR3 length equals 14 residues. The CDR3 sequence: CSASPKYSNQPQHF. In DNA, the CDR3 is TGCAGTGCTAGTCCAAAATATAGCAATCAGCCCCAGCATTTT.

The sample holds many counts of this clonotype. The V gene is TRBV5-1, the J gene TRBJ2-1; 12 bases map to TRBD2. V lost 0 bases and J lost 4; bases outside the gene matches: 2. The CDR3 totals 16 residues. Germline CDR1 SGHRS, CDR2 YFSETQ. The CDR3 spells CASSLATSGGYNEQFF. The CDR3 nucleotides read TGCGCCAGCAGCTTGGCTACTAGCGGGGGGTACAATGAGCAGTTCTTC.

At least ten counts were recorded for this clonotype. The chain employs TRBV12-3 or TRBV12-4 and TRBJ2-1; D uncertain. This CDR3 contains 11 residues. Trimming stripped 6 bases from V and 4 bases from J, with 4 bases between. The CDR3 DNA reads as TGTGCCAGCAGCAGATACAATGAGCAGTTCTTC. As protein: CASSRYNEQFF.

CDR3 in amino acids: CASSLNRADTQYF. As DNA, the CDR3 is TGCGCCAGCAGCTTGAACAGAGCAGATACGCAGTATTTT. This chain joins TRBV5-1 and TRBJ2-3; D remains ambiguous. This CDR3 is 13 amino acids long. Trimming removed 1 base at V and 4 bases at J, with 7 bases between. Per the germline V gene, CDR1 is SGHRS and CDR2 is YFSETQ.

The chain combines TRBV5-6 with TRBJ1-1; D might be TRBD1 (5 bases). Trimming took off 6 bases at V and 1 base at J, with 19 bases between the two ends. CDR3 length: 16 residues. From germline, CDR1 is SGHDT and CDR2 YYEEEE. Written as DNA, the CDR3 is TGTGCCAGCACCCCCGGGTTTTGGGGCTCGAACACTGAAGCTTTCTTT. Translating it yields CASTPGFWGSNTEAFF. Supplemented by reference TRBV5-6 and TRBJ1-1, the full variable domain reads DAGVTQSPTHLIKTRGQQVTLRCSPKSGHDTVSWYQQALGQGPQFIFQYYEEEERQRGNFPDRFSGHQFPNYSSELNVNALLLGDSALYLCASTPGFWGSNTEAFFGQGTRLTVV.

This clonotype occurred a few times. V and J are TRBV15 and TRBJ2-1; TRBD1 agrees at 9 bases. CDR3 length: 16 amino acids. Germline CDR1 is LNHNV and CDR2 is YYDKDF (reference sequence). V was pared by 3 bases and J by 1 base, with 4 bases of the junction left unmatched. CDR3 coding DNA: TGTGCCACCAGCAGCCCACAGGGGGCTTCCTACAATGAGCAGTTCTTC. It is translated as CATSSPQGASYNEQFF.

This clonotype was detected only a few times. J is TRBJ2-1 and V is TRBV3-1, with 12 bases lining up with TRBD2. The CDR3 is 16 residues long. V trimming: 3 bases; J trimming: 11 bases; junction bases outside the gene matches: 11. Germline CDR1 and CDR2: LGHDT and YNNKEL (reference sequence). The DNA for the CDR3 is TGTGCCAGCAGCCATTCACTAGCGGGGGGACTTAATAAGCAGTTCTTC. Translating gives CASSHSLAGGLNKQFF.

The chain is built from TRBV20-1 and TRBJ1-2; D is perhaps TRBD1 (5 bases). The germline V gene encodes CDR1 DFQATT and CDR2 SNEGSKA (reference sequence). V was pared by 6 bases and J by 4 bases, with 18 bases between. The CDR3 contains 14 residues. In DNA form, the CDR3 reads TGCAGTGCCAACGCCAGGGTAGGGAGCTATGGCTACACCTTC. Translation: CSANARVGSYGYTF.

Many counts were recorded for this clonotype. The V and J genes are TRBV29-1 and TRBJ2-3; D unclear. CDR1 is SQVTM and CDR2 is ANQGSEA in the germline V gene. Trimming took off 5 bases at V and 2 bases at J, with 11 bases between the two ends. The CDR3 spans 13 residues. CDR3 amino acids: CSVSSAPTDTQYF. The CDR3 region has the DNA TGCAGCGTTTCTTCAGCCCCCACAGATACGCAGTATTTT.

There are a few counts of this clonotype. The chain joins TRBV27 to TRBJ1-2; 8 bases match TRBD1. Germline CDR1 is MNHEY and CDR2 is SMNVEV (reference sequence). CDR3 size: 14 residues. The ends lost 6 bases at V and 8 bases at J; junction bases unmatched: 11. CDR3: CASRESQGAEGYTF. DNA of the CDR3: TGTGCCAGCAGGGAAAGTCAGGGGGCGGAAGGCTACACCTTC.

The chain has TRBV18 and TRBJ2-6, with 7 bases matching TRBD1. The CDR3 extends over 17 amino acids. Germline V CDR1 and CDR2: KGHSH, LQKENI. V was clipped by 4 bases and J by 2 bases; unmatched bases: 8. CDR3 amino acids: CASSQNQGQTGANVLTF. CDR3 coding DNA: TGTGCCAGCTCACAAAACCAGGGACAGACTGGGGCCAACGTCCTGACTTTC.

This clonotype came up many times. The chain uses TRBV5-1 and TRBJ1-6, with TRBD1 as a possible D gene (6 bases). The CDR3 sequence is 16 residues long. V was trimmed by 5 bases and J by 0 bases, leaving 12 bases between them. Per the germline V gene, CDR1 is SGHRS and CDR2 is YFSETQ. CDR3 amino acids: CASRGTGSSYNSPLHF. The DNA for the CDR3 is TGCGCCAGCAGAGGAACAGGGAGCTCCTATAATTCACCCCTCCACTTT.

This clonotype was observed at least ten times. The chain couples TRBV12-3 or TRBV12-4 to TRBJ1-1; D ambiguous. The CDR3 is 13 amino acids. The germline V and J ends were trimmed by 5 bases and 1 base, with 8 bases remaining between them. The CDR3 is CASSAHENTEAFF. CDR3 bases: TGTGCCAGCAGTGCACACGAGAACACTGAAGCTTTCTTT.

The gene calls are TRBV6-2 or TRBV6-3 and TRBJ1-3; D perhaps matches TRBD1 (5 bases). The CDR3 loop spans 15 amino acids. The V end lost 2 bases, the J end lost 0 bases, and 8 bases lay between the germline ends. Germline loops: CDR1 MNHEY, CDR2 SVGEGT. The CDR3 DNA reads TGTGCCAGCAGTTACGAGGGGACCTCTGGAAACACCATATATTTT. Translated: CASSYEGTSGNTIYF.

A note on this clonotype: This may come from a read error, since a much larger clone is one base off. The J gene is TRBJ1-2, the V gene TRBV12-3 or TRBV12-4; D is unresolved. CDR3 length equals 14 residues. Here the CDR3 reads CASAVAVTLYGDTF. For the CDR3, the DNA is TGTGCCAGCGCAGTGGCCGTTACTCTCTATGGCGACACCTTC.

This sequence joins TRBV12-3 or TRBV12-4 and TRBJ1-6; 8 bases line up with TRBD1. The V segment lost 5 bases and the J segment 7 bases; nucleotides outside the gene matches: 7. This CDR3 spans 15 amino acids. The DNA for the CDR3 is TGTGCCAGCAGTATTCTCAGGGGGCGAAATTCACCCCTCCACTTT. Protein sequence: CASSILRGRNSPLHF.

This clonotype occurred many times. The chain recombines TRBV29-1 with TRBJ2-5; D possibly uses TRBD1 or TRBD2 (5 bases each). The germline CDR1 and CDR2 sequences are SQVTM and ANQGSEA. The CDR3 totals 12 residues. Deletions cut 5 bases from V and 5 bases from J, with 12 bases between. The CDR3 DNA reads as TGCAGCGTTCAGGTGGGGGAGGAGACCCAGTACTTC. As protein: CSVQVGEETQYF. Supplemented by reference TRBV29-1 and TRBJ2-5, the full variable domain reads SAVISQKPSRDICQRGTSLTIQCQVDSQVTMMFWYRQQPGQSLTLIATANQGSEATYESGFVIDKFPISRPNLTFSTLTVSNMSPEDSSIYLCSVQVGEETQYFGPGTRLLVL.

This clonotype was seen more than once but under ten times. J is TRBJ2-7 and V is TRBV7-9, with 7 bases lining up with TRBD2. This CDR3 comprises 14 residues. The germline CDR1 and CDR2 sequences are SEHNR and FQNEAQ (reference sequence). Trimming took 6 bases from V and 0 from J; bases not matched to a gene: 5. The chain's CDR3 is CASRREGDSYEQYF. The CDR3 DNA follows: TGTGCCAGCAGGAGGGAGGGAGACTCCTACGAGCAGTACTTC.

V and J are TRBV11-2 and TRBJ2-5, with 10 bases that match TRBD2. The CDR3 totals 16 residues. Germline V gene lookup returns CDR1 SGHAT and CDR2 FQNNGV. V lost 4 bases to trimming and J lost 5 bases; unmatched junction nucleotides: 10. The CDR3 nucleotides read TGTGCCAGCAGCTGGTTAGCGGGGGGCGAACGCGAGACCCAGTACTTC. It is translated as CASSWLAGGERETQYF.

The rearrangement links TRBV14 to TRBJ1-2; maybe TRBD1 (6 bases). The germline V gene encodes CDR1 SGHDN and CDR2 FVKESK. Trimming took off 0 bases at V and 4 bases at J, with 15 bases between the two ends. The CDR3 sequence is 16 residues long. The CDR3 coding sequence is TGTGCCAGCAGCCAAGATCAAGGGGGGCAAATCTATGGCTACACCTTC. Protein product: CASSQDQGGQIYGYTF. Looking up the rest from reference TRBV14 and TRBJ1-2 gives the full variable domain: EAGVTQFPSHSVIEKGQTVTLRCDPISGHDNLYWYRRVMGKEIKFLLHFVKESKQDESGMPNNRFLAERTGGTYSTLKVQPAELEDSGVYFCASSQDQGGQIYGYTFGSGTRLTVV.

CDR3 amino acids: CASGFLSSGGNTGELFF. The DNA of the CDR3 is TGTGCCAGCGGGTTCCTTTCAAGCGGGGGAAACACCGGGGAGCTGTTTTTT. The chain is built from TRBV6-2 or TRBV6-3 and TRBJ2-2; 8 bases are shared with TRBD2. Germline V gene lookup returns CDR1 MNHEY and CDR2 SVGEGT. The CDR3 sequence is 17 residues long. Losses at the gene ends were 8 bases for V and 2 bases for J; bases not matched to a gene: 13.

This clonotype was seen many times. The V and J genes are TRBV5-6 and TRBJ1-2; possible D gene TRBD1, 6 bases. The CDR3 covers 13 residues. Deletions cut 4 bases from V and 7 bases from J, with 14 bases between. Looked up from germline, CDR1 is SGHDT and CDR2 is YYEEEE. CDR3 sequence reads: CASSDGQRGGYTF. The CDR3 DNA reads TGTGCCAGCAGCGATGGACAGAGAGGTGGCTACACCTTC.